This T cell receptor beta chain was obtained from a study of beta chain features in type 1 diabetes. Study findings and constraints: More deletions and fewer insertions at VDJ junctions were seen in type 1 diabetes patients. Significant though moderate, a shortening of TCRB CDR3s appeared in all four CD4+ subsets of Type 1 diabetes patients. Patients showed naive, central memory and Treg TCRB repertoires that appeared more similar than those of healthy donors.

This clone was seen more than once but under ten times. What it binds is not known. Expressed TCRB transcripts were sequenced after all isolated RNA was converted to cDNA. For naive, central memory and regulatory T cell samples, reads averaged approximately 3.9 million. The table came from immunoSEQ multiplex PCR; TCRdb's copy has only in-frame clones and leaves some out. The repertoire holds about 270,000 clones, with more than 13% as singletons. CDR1 MNHNY and CDR2 SVGAGI come from the germline V gene (reference sequence). V was clipped by 5 bases and J by 10 bases; unmatched bases: 5. The CDR3 loop spans 12 amino acids. A CD45RO/CCR7/CD25/CD127/CD95/CD27 panel sorted naive, central memory, regulatory and stem cell-like memory CD4+ cells.

The chain recombines TRBV6-6 with TRBJ2-1; 7 bases match TRBD2. The sequenced material came from naive CD4+ T cells from blood. The receptor was derived from a man aged 30 to 39 with type 1 diabetes. CDR3 nucleotide sequence: TGTGCCAGCAGTCGGGGGGTAGCGGAGCAGTTCTTC. Translating gives CASSRGVAEQFF.